Listed here are 15 T cell receptor beta chains from one sample, sequenced in a study of shared clonotypes between healthy human individuals. CD45RO-negative cells were positively selected for CCR7, leaving out terminally differentiated effector memory CD45RA+ cells. Using immunoSEQ multiplex PCR, the repertoire was profiled, and TCRdb retains in-frame clones only, with some absent. This table holds approximately 600,000 clones, 90% to 95% found once. Material: naive CD8+ T cells sorted from blood. These receptors were collected from a woman in her thirties in good health.

This clone was picked up one time. The chain recombines TRBV14 with TRBJ2-1; 7 positions match TRBD2. CDR1 is SGHDN, CDR2 FVKESK, per germline. Trimming removed 2 bases from V and 3 bases from J; junction bases left unmatched: 7. The CDR3 length is 16 residues. CDR3 in amino acids: CASSQNGQRGYNEQFF. CDR3 sequence (DNA): TGTGCCAGCAGCCAAAACGGCCAGCGGGGCTACAATGAGCAGTTCTTC.

There are a few counts of this clone. The genes are TRBV10-3 and TRBJ1-3; no reliable D call. The germline gives CDR1 ENHRY, CDR2 SYGVKD. The CDR3 runs 14 residues. Between the trimmed V and J ends, which lost 8 bases and 0 bases, there was a span of 11 bases. The CDR3 DNA follows: TGTGCCATCCAAGACGGGAGCTCTGGAAACACCATATATTTT. It encodes CAIQDGSSGNTIYF.

The genes are TRBV11-3 and TRBJ2-1; 7 bases fit TRBD2. The CDR3 is 13 amino acids. Germline-derived CDR1 and CDR2 are SGHNT and YENEEA. V was pared by 5 bases and J by 9 bases, with 7 bases of the junction left unmatched. The CDR3 loop is CASSVRTRSEQFF. The CDR3 DNA reads as TGTGCCAGCAGCGTAAGGACTAGAAGTGAGCAGTTCTTC. The full variable domain, its missing parts supplied by reference TRBV11-3 and TRBJ2-1, is EAGVVQSPRYKIIEKKQPVAFWCNPISGHNTLYWYLQNLGQGPELLIRYENEEAVDDSQLPKDRFSAERLKGVDSTLKIQPAELGDSAVYLCASSVRTRSEQFFGPGTRLTVL.

The chain links TRBV6-5 to TRBJ2-3; 7 bases fit TRBD1. Trimming removed 5 bases from V and 4 bases from J; junction bases left unmatched: 9. The CDR3 consists of 15 residues. Germline V lookup: CDR1 MNHEY, CDR2 SVGAGI. CDR3 protein: CASSPITGVADTQYF. Written as DNA, the CDR3 is TGTGCCAGCAGTCCCATCACAGGGGTGGCAGATACGCAGTATTTT.

The chain joins TRBV29-1 to TRBJ2-5, with 7 nucleotides matching TRBD1. The CDR3 runs to 13 residues. V shed 8 bases and J 5 bases; nucleotides not matched to a gene: 11. The germline V gene encodes CDR1 SQVTM and CDR2 ANQGSEA. CDR3 residues: CSIETGLGETQYF. In DNA form, the CDR3 reads TGCAGCATCGAGACAGGGCTGGGGGAGACCCAGTACTTC.

The rearrangement uses TRBV2 and TRBJ1-1; 7 bases are shared with TRBD1. The V gene's germline CDR1 is SNHLY and CDR2 FYNNEI. The CDR3 totals 15 residues. Germline trimming cut 6 bases from V and 5 bases from J; bases unmatched to any gene: 12. The CDR3 reads CASREFPTGRTEAFF. CDR3 in DNA: TGTGCCAGCAGAGAGTTTCCGACAGGGCGGACTGAAGCTTTCTTT.

V is TRBV6-6 and J is TRBJ2-7; 8 bases map to TRBD1. The CDR3 has 14 residues. Germline V gene sequence: CDR1 MNHNY, CDR2 SVGAGI (reference sequence). Losses at the gene ends were 0 bases for V and 3 bases for J; bases not matched to a gene: 1. The CDR3, as DNA: TGTGCCAGCAGTTACTCGGACAGGGTCTACGAGCAGTACTTC. This translates into CASSYSDRVYEQYF.

The rearrangement uses TRBV7-9 and TRBJ1-1; D is perhaps TRBD1 (6 bases). Germline V CDR1 and CDR2: SEHNR, FQNEAQ (reference sequence). The V end lost 5 bases, the J end lost 8 bases, and 18 bases lay between the germline ends. CDR3 size: 14 residues. Written as DNA, the CDR3 is TGTGCCAGCAGCGACTGGCGGGGGGCTGGCGAAGCTTTCTTT. This codes for CASSDWRGAGEAFF.

DNA of the CDR3: TGTGCCAGCATGTGGTCAGGGCCCTACAATGAGCAGTTCTTC. This sequence encodes CASMWSGPYNEQFF. V usage is TRBV7-9 and J usage is TRBJ2-1; a possible D gene is TRBD1 (5 bases). CDR1 is SEHNR, CDR2 FQNEAQ, per germline (reference sequence). This CDR3 region has 14 residues. The germline V and J ends were trimmed by 7 bases and 2 bases, with 12 bases remaining between them.

The chain carries TRBV28 and TRBJ1-5; 7 bases map to TRBD1. The CDR3 runs 13 residues. In germline, CDR1 is MDHEN, CDR2 SYDVKM. Losses at the gene ends were 7 bases for V and 4 bases for J; bases not matched to a gene: 4. CDR3 coding DNA: TGTGCCAGCACCGAGGGGGCTAATCAGCCCCAGCATTTT. As protein: CASTEGANQPQHF.

The V gene is TRBV6-5, the J gene TRBJ1-2, with D maybe TRBD1 (5 bases). V was clipped by 5 bases and J by 5 bases, with 15 bases between them. This CDR3 has 14 residues. In germline, CDR1 is MNHEY, CDR2 SVGAGI. DNA for the CDR3: TGTGCCAGCAGTACCCAGGGTCGCAAGTATGGCTACACCTTC. Translating it yields CASSTQGRKYGYTF.

J is TRBJ2-7 and V is TRBV7-2; the D is unclear. Germline V gives CDR1 SGHTA, CDR2 FQGNSA. The CDR3 loop spans 12 amino acids. V dropped 2 bases and J dropped 7 bases, with 9 bases sitting between them. CDR3 bases: TGTGCCAGCAGCTTATGGCCCTCAGAGCAGTACTTC. It translates to CASSLWPSEQYF.

The rearrangement links TRBV11-1 to TRBJ2-5; no reliable D call. The tail of the sequence fits TRBJ2-7 better, so the J call may be wrong. Germline-derived CDR1 and CDR2 are SGHAT and FQDESV (reference sequence). CDR3 length equals 12 residues. In DNA form, the CDR3 reads TGTGCCAGCAGTCAGACCCGTAACGAGCAGTACTTC. Translation: CASSQTRNEQYF.

This chain links TRBV28 with TRBJ1-2; 8 bases line up with TRBD1. The CDR3 consists of 17 residues. Germline V gene data show CDR1 as MDHEN and CDR2 as SYDVKM. Trimming took 5 bases from V and 8 from J; bases not matched to a gene: 19. The CDR3 loop reads CASSGLGGQVYHRGYTF. The CDR3 nucleotides are TGTGCCAGCAGTGGACTAGGGGGACAGGTATACCATCGCGGCTACACCTTC.

The chain is built from TRBV6-5 and TRBJ1-1; D not resolved. Trimming shortened V by 7 bases and J by 4 bases, and 10 bases separated the two germline ends. CDR1 is MNHEY, CDR2 SVGAGI, per germline. The CDR3 is 12 amino acids. CDR3 coding DNA: TGTGCCAGCACCGATTTAGGCACTGAAGCTTTCTTT. Amino acids: CASTDLGTEAFF.